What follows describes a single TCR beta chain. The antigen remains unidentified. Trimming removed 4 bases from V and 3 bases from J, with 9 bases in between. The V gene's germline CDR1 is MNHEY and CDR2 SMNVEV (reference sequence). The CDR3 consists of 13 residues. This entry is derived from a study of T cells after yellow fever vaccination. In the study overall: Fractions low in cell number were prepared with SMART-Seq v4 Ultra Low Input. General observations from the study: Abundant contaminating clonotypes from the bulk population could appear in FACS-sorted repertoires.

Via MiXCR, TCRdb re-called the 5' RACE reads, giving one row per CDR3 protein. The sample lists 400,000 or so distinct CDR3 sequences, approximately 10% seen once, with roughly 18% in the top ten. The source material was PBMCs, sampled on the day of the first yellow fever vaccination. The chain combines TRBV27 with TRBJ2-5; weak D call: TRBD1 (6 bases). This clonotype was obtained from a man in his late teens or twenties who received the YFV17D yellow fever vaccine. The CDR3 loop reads CASSSRTEETQYF. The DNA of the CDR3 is TGTGCCAGCAGTTCCCGGACAGAAGAGACCCAGTACTTC.